A single sample is the source of the 5 T cell receptor beta chains below, sequenced in a study of blood T cell repertoires in COVID-19. Profiled with immunoSEQ multiplex PCR; TCRdb holds only in-frame clones, not every one. The sample carries 200,000 to 250,000 clones, 80% to 90% recorded once. The sample comprised peripheral blood. The receptors stem from a middle-aged man with active or convalescent COVID-19.

The J gene is TRBJ2-3, the V gene TRBV3-1 (or the pseudogene TRBV3-2); perhaps TRBD2 as D (5 bases). CDR3 size: 16 residues. V lost 5 bases to trimming and J lost 0 bases, with 15 bases between them. Per germline, CDR1 LGHDT and CDR2 YNNKEL (reference sequence). The CDR3 sequence: CASSTGVELSTDTQYF. In DNA form, the CDR3 reads TGTGCCAGCAGCACCGGGGTAGAACTCAGCACAGATACGCAGTATTTT.

The genes are TRBV19 and TRBJ2-1; 10 positions agree with TRBD1. CDR3 size: 20 residues. V lost 2 bases, J lost 9 bases, and 22 bases stayed unmatched. Germline V lookup: CDR1 LNHDA, CDR2 SQIVND (reference sequence). The CDR3 is CASSILRGQGPSDYRGEQFF. CDR3 in DNA: TGTGCCAGTAGTATATTAAGGGGACAGGGGCCTTCGGATTATCGGGGTGAGCAGTTCTTC. Variable domain in full (rest from reference TRBV19 and TRBJ2-1): DGGITQSPKYLFRKEGQNVTLSCEQNLNHDAMYWYRQDPGQGLRLIYYSQIVNDFQKGDIAEGYSVSREKKESFPLTVTSAQKNPTAFYLCASSILRGQGPSDYRGEQFFGPGTRLTVL.

J is TRBJ2-1 and V is TRBV9; 10 bases map to TRBD2. Trimming removed 4 bases from V and 3 bases from J; junction bases left unmatched: 4. The CDR3 is made up of 15 amino acids. CDR1 is SGDLS and CDR2 is YYNGEE in the germline V gene. The CDR3 is CASSFTSGDYNEQFF. CDR3 coding DNA: TGTGCCAGCAGCTTCACTAGCGGGGACTACAATGAGCAGTTCTTC.

J is TRBJ2-4 and V is TRBV30, with D possibly matching TRBD2 (5 bases). Germline CDR1 and CDR2: GTSNPN and SVGIG (reference sequence). The CDR3 has 12 amino acids. The germline V and J ends were trimmed by 5 bases and 5 bases, with 10 bases remaining between them. DNA for the CDR3: TGTGCCTGGGCTGCGGGCCAAAACATTCAGTACTTC. Amino acids: CAWAAGQNIQYF. Combining the CDR3 with reference TRBV30 and TRBJ2-4 gives the whole variable domain SQTIHQWPATLVQPVGSPLSLECTVEGTSNPNLYWYRQAAGRGLQLLFYSVGIGQISSEVPQNLSASRPQDRQFILSSKKLLLSDSGFYLCAWAAGQNIQYFGAGTRLSVL.

This clone was seen only once. CDR3 sequence reads: CASSLGNSDGGTQYF. The CDR3, as DNA: TGCGCCAGCAGCTTGGGAAACTCGGATGGAGGGACCCAGTACTTC. V gene TRBV5-1 combines with J gene TRBJ2-5; possible D gene TRBD2, 5 bases. Trimming shortened V by 0 bases and J by 7 bases, and 16 bases separated the two germline ends. The CDR3 contains 15 residues. CDR1 is SGHRS, CDR2 YFSETQ, per germline.